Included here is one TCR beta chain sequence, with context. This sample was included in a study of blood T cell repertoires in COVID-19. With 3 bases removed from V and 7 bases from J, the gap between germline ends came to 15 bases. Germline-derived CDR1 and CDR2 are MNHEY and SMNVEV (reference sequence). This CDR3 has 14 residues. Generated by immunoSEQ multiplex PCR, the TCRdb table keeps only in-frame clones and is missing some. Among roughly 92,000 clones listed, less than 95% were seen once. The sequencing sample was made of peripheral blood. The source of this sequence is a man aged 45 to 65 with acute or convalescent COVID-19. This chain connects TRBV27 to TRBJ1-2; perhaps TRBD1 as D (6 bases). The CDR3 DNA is TGTGCCAGCAGTTTTGGGAACAGGGTCGGTGGCTACACCTTC. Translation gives CASSFGNRVGGYTF.